The 14 T cell receptor beta chains below all came from one sample that was sequenced in a study of blood T cell repertoires in COVID-19 (dated by TCRdb to 2020 to 2021). Libraries were constructed by the immunoSEQ multiplex PCR assay. TCRdb took over this immuneACCESS table, retaining in-frame rearrangements with V and J assigned. Such tables are incomplete; in checked studies, under half of the missing clones stem from an unresolved V gene, and the remainder is unexplained. The sample table holds 470,000 or so clones, of which roughly 85% were seen once. Of the sample, around 1.8% falls within the top ten clones. The sample taken for sequencing was PBMCs or T cells enriched from blood (not recorded which). The receptor set was obtained from a woman under 30 with acute COVID-19.

The chain links TRBV6-6 to TRBJ2-6; D gene ambiguous. The ends were cut back, 2 bases at V and 0 bases at J, with 8 bases in the middle. The CDR3 is 16 residues long. CDR1 and CDR2 from the germline V gene are MNHNY and SVGAGI (reference sequence). The CDR3 region has the DNA TGTGCCAGCAGTTACCCGCCTAGCTCTGGGGCCAACGTCCTGACTTTC. Its protein product is CASSYPPSSGANVLTF.

This clone has just a few counts. The genes are TRBV11-2 and TRBJ1-5; D may be TRBD1 (6 bases). This CDR3 contains 17 residues. Trimming shortened V by 2 bases and J by 4 bases, and 18 bases separated the two germline ends. Germline V gene data show CDR1 as SGHAT and CDR2 as FQNNGV. CDR3 sequence reads: CASSLNGVLGANQPQHF. DNA of the CDR3: TGTGCCAGCAGCTTAAATGGGGTCCTGGGGGCTAATCAGCCCCAGCATTTT.

The V and J genes are TRBV20-1 and TRBJ1-2; D unclear. V shed 5 bases and J shed 4 bases, with 5 bases lying between them. The CDR3 totals 10 residues. Germline CDR1 is DFQATT and CDR2 is SNEGSKA (reference sequence). The CDR3 reads CSAYSYGYTF. CDR3 DNA: TGCAGTGCTTACAGCTATGGCTACACCTTC.

The chain's CDR3 is CSASRGEQYF. The CDR3 DNA is TGCAGTGCTTCCCGAGGGGAGCAGTACTTC. The chain employs TRBV20-1 and TRBJ2-7; perhaps TRBD2 as D (5 bases). Deletions cut 5 bases from V and 7 bases from J, with 9 bases between. The CDR3 has 10 residues. CDR1 is DFQATT, CDR2 SNEGSKA, per germline (reference sequence).

The chain uses TRBV6-4 and TRBJ2-1; D is perhaps TRBD2 (6 bases). Germline CDR1 is MRHNA and CDR2 is SNTAGT. The CDR3 is 14 residues long. V was cut by 0 bases and J by 7 bases, with 10 bases left in between. CDR3 loop: CASSDSGGMNEQFF. CDR3 DNA sequence: TGTGCCAGCAGTGACTCCGGCGGGATGAATGAGCAGTTCTTC.

V usage is TRBV27 and J usage is TRBJ2-2; a possible D gene is TRBD1 (5 bases). Germline CDR1 and CDR2: MNHEY and SMNVEV (reference sequence). Trimming pared 2 bases from V and 6 bases from J, leaving 13 bases between. The CDR3 sequence is 15 residues long. CDR3 DNA: TGTGCCAGCAGTTTAGGGATACAGGTCTCCGGGGAGCTGTTTTTT. It codes for CASSLGIQVSGELFF.

CDR3 in DNA: TGTGCCAGCAGGGGGCTCAGAAGCTCCTATAATTCACCCCTCCACTTT. Translating gives CASRGLRSSYNSPLHF. The J gene is TRBJ1-6, the V gene TRBV27, with D perhaps TRBD1 (5 bases). Deletions cut 6 bases from V and 0 bases from J, with 12 bases between. This CDR3 has 16 amino acids. Germline assignment: CDR1 MNHEY and CDR2 SMNVEV (reference sequence).

The chain is built from TRBV2 and TRBJ2-1, with 13 nucleotides matching TRBD2. J lost 8 bases, V lost 4 bases, and 5 bases had no gene match. This CDR3 region has 15 residues. Germline CDR1 and CDR2: SNHLY and FYNNEI. CDR3 DNA sequence: TGTGCCAGCAGTGCACTAGCGGGAGGGGTCTATGAGCAGTTCTTC. It translates to CASSALAGGVYEQFF.

CDR3 sequence reads: CASSLSRQSSYNEQFF. The CDR3 DNA is TGTGCCAGCAGTTTATCGCGGCAAAGCTCCTACAATGAGCAGTTCTTC. The chain is built from TRBV28 and TRBJ2-1; D is unresolved. CDR3 size: 16 residues. The germline V gene has CDR1 MDHEN and CDR2 SYDVKM. The V and J ends lost 1 base and 0 bases respectively, with 10 bases between them.

V usage is TRBV7-3 and J usage is TRBJ1-6, with 7 bases identical to TRBD1. This CDR3 spans 16 amino acids. V was clipped by 0 bases and J by 10 bases; unmatched bases: 9. Germline-derived CDR1 and CDR2 are SGHTA and FQGTGA. CDR3 region: CASSLTGTAISSPLHF. Written as DNA, the CDR3 is TGTGCCAGCAGCTTAACGGGGACAGCCATTTCGTCACCCCTCCACTTT.

This clone was observed a single time. The chain joins TRBV5-1 to TRBJ2-7; D possibly corresponds to TRBD1 (5 bases). This CDR3 comprises 13 residues. The V end lost 7 bases, the J end lost 4 bases, and 15 bases lay between the germline ends. In germline, CDR1 is SGHRS, CDR2 YFSETQ. The CDR3 DNA reads TGCGCCAGCGGGCAGGGCAACGCGTACGAGCAGTACTTC. As protein: CASGQGNAYEQYF. Filled out from reference TRBV5-1 and TRBJ2-7, the complete variable domain reads KAGVTQTPRYLIKTRGQQVTLSCSPISGHRSVSWYQQTPGQGLQFLFEYFSETQRNKGNFPGRFSGRQFSNSRSEMNVSTLELGDSALYLCASGQGNAYEQYFGPGTRLTVT.

In this sample, this clone turned up once. The rearrangement joins TRBV6-5 to TRBJ2-3; 7 bases align to TRBD2. The CDR3 has 13 residues. V lost 7 bases to trimming and J lost 3 bases; unmatched junction nucleotides: 4. Germline V gene data show CDR1 as MNHEY and CDR2 as SVGAGI. CDR3 sequence: CASKKAGTDTQYF. The CDR3 DNA is TGTGCCAGCAAGAAAGCGGGAACAGATACGCAGTATTTT.

This clone turned up a few times. V and J are TRBV7-8 and TRBJ2-1, with D tentatively TRBD2 (5 bases). Germline loops: CDR1 SGHVS, CDR2 FQNEAQ. V shed 5 bases and J shed 0 bases, with 20 bases lying between them. The CDR3 loop spans 18 amino acids. The CDR3 spells CASSQVDWRTNSYNEQFF. As DNA, the CDR3 is TGTGCCAGCAGCCAGGTGGACTGGAGGACCAACTCCTACAATGAGCAGTTCTTC.

This rearrangement joins TRBV7-8 to TRBJ1-5; 7 bases map to TRBD1. Germline CDR1 reads SGHVS; CDR2 reads FQNEAQ. Losses at the gene ends were 2 bases for V and 7 bases for J; bases not matched to a gene: 11. The CDR3 covers 16 residues. CDR3 sequence reads: CASSLKAYRGEQPQHF. The CDR3 DNA follows: TGTGCCAGCAGCTTAAAAGCGTACAGGGGAGAACAGCCCCAGCATTTT.